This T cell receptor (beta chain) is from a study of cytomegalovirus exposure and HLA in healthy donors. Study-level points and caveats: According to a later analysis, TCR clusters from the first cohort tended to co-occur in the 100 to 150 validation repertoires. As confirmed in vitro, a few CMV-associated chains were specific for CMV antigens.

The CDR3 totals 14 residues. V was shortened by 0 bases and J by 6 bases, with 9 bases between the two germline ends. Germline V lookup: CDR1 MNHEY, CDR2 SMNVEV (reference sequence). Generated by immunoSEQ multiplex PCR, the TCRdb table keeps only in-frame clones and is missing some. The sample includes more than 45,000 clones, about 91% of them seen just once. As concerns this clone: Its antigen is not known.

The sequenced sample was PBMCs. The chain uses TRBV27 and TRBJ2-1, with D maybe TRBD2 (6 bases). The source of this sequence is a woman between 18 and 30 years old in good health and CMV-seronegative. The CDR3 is CASSLSGTLNEQFF. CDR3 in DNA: TGTGCCAGCAGTTTATCGGGGACTCTCAATGAGCAGTTCTTC.